Shown below are 22 T cell receptor beta chains from a single sample sequenced in a study of blood T cell repertoires in COVID-19. Method: immunoSEQ multiplex PCR; TCRdb's copy keeps in-frame clones and lacks some. The sample holds about 470,000 clones; roughly nine tenths are singletons and the top ten take under 0.85%. The specimen was PBMCs or T cells enriched from blood (not recorded which). Receptors were obtained from a woman between 18 and 29 years old who had recovered from COVID-19.

The rearrangement links TRBV5-6 to TRBJ2-1, with TRBD2 as a possible D gene (6 bases). The CDR3 length is 14 residues. Germline V gene data show CDR1 as SGHDT and CDR2 as YYEEEE. V was trimmed by 3 bases and J by 2 bases, leaving 9 bases between them. The CDR3 DNA is TGTGCCAGCAGCTCTTGGGGGGCCTACAATGAGCAGTTCTTC. This translates into CASSSWGAYNEQFF.

The rearrangement joins TRBV19 to TRBJ1-6, with 8 bases aligning to TRBD1. Unmatched junction bases numbered 8, after V lost 3 bases and J lost 7 bases. Per germline, CDR1 LNHDA and CDR2 SQIVND (reference sequence). This CDR3 spans 16 amino acids. The CDR3 DNA is TGTGCCAGTAGTATTGAGGGGCCAGGGGGCAATTCACCCCTCCACTTT. Amino acids: CASSIEGPGGNSPLHF.

The chain links TRBV11-2 to TRBJ1-1; D unclear. Germline loops: CDR1 SGHAT, CDR2 FQNNGV. V gave up 4 bases and J gave up 2 bases, with 17 bases separating them. This CDR3 has 16 amino acids. CDR3 loop: CASSSSVAAGNTEAFF. The CDR3 nucleotides are TGTGCCAGCAGCTCCTCCGTGGCAGCGGGTAACACTGAAGCTTTCTTT.

This clone occurred a few times. The chain employs TRBV2 and TRBJ1-1, with 9 bases fitting TRBD1. V was pared by 6 bases and J by 1 base, with 3 bases of the junction left unmatched. Germline CDR1 SNHLY, CDR2 FYNNEI. CDR3 length: 14 amino acids. Written as DNA, the CDR3 is TGTGCCAGCAGCTCGGACAGGGGGAACACTGAAGCTTTCTTT. Translating gives CASSSDRGNTEAFF. The full variable domain, rest sourced from reference TRBV2 and TRBJ1-1, is EPEVTQTPSHQVTQMGQEVILRCVPISNHLYFYWYRQILGQKVEFLVSFYNNEISEKSEIFDDQFSVERPDGSNFTLKIRSTKLEDSAMYFCASSSDRGNTEAFFGQGTRLTVV.

This chain joins TRBV27 and TRBJ2-3; possibly TRBD2 for D (5 bases). The ends were cut back, 6 bases at V and 2 bases at J, with 12 bases in the middle. The CDR3 covers 14 residues. Germline assignment: CDR1 MNHEY and CDR2 SMNVEV (reference sequence). Written as DNA, the CDR3 is TGTGCCAGCAGACCCACGACTACCACAGATACGCAGTATTTT. Translating it yields CASRPTTTTDTQYF.

This chain uses TRBV30 with TRBJ1-5; D is uncertain. The CDR3 has 12 residues. The V end was cut by 0 bases, the J end by 5 bases, with 5 bases between. CDR1 and CDR2 (germline): GTSNPN, SVGIG (reference sequence). The CDR3 DNA follows: TGTGCCTGGAGTGTCGGGGATCAGCCCCAGCATTTT. Translated: CAWSVGDQPQHF.

The chain carries TRBV3-1 (or the pseudogene TRBV3-2) and TRBJ2-4, with 8 positions matching TRBD1. V shed 1 base and J 8 bases; nucleotides not matched to a gene: 22. Germline V gene lookup returns CDR1 LGHDT and CDR2 YNNKEL (reference sequence). The CDR3 is 20 residues long. CDR3 nucleotides: TGTGCCAGCAGCCAAGTTCATCCGGGAGTCTGGGACAGGCTTGGACACATTCAGTACTTC. This translates into CASSQVHPGVWDRLGHIQYF.

This chain joins TRBV10-3 and TRBJ2-7, with TRBD1 matching over 11 bases. With V trimmed by 4 bases and J by 5 bases, 1 base remained unmatched. The CDR3 contains 13 residues. Germline V CDR1 and CDR2: ENHRY, SYGVKD. CDR3 DNA: TGTGCCATCAGTGGGGACAGGGGGGACGAGCAGTACTTC. Residues: CAISGDRGDEQYF.

This clone was counted between two and nine times. This sequence joins TRBV5-1 and TRBJ2-3, with a possible D match to TRBD2 (6 bases). The CDR3 is 16 amino acids. CDR1 is SGHRS, CDR2 YFSETQ, per germline. V was shortened by 4 bases and J by 5 bases, with 20 bases between the two germline ends. The CDR3 loop reads CASSDRPGVVEDTQYF. CDR3 DNA sequence: TGCGCCAGCAGCGATAGGCCGGGGGTGGTGGAAGATACGCAGTATTTT.

The chain is built from TRBV14 and TRBJ2-7, with 7 nucleotides matching TRBD1. Germline assignment: CDR1 SGHDN and CDR2 FVKESK. CDR3 length: 15 amino acids. V shed 1 base, J shed 2 bases, and the junction held 5 bases outside the gene matches. The CDR3, as DNA: TGTGCCAGCAGCCAAGGACGAGGGGGCGCCTACGAGCAGTACTTC. Translated, it gives CASSQGRGGAYEQYF.

The gene calls are TRBV2 and TRBJ2-1; weak D call: TRBD1 (7 bases). V was cut by 1 base and J by 7 bases, with 20 bases left in between. The CDR3 has 17 amino acids. The germline gives CDR1 SNHLY, CDR2 FYNNEI. The CDR3 region has the DNA TGTGCCAGCAGTGAAGAGGGGGCGGGACCCCGAGGGAATGAGCAGTTCTTC. Protein: CASSEEGAGPRGNEQFF.

This chain joins TRBV5-1 and TRBJ2-2; a weak D match, TRBD2 (6 bases). The CDR3 loop spans 16 amino acids. V was pared by 2 bases and J by 5 bases, with 16 bases between. Germline CDR1 reads SGHRS; CDR2 reads YFSETQ. CDR3 sequence (DNA): TGCGCCAGCAGCTTACCTACTCCCGGGGGAACCGGGGAGCTGTTTTTT. Translation: CASSLPTPGGTGELFF.

The rearrangement uses TRBV5-1 and TRBJ1-3; the D is unclear. V was shortened by 4 bases and J by 3 bases, with 14 bases between the two germline ends. The germline V gene has CDR1 SGHRS and CDR2 YFSETQ. This CDR3 comprises 15 residues. The CDR3 DNA is TGCGCCAGCAGCCCGGTGGGCCAAGGTGGAAACACCATATATTTT. Translated, it gives CASSPVGQGGNTIYF.

V and J are TRBV7-9 and TRBJ2-1; D might be TRBD2 (6 bases). V was cut by 2 bases and J by 2 bases, with 16 bases left in between. There are 17 residues in the CDR3. Germline loops: CDR1 SEHNR, CDR2 FQNEAQ (reference sequence). CDR3 region: CASSLKAGRPTYNEQFF. CDR3 coding DNA: TGTGCCAGCAGCTTAAAGGCAGGGAGGCCTACCTACAATGAGCAGTTCTTC. Full variable domain (outside the CDR3, taken from reference TRBV7-9 and TRBJ2-1): DTGVSQNPRHKITKRGQNVTFRCDPISEHNRLYWYRQTLGQGPEFLTYFQNEAQLEKSRLLSDRFSAERPKGSFSTLEIQRTEQGDSAMYLCASSLKAGRPTYNEQFFGPGTRLTVL.

The V call is TRBV7-2, the J call TRBJ2-5; tentative D call: TRBD2 (5 bases). The CDR3 runs to 15 residues. The V gene's germline CDR1 is SGHTA and CDR2 FQGNSA. V was clipped by 3 bases and J by 5 bases, with 16 bases between them. Here the CDR3 reads CASSFSGFAGETQYF. DNA for the CDR3: TGTGCCAGCAGCTTTTCGGGGTTCGCTGGGGAGACCCAGTACTTC.

The rearrangement links TRBV29-1 to TRBJ1-2; 8 bases line up with TRBD1. The CDR3 covers 15 residues. V trimming: 0 bases; J trimming: 4 bases; junction bases outside the gene matches: 7. Germline CDR1 and CDR2: SQVTM and ANQGSEA. The CDR3 is CSVEDPLQGGYGYTF. The CDR3 nucleotides read TGCAGCGTTGAAGATCCTTTACAGGGGGGCTATGGCTACACCTTC.

The J gene is TRBJ1-1, the V gene TRBV5-4; weak D call: TRBD1 (5 bases). Germline assignment: CDR1 SGHNT and CDR2 YYREEE (reference sequence). This CDR3 spans 13 amino acids. The germline V and J ends were trimmed by 7 bases and 4 bases, with 14 bases remaining between them. CDR3 sequence (DNA): TGTGCCAGCTCAGACAGCCCCAGCACTGAAGCTTTCTTT. It codes for CASSDSPSTEAFF.

The chain uses TRBV27 and TRBJ1-2; a weak D match, TRBD1 (6 bases). V was pared by 2 bases and J by 6 bases, with 10 bases between. Germline-derived CDR1 and CDR2 are MNHEY and SMNVEV (reference sequence). The CDR3 is 13 amino acids. The CDR3 protein is CASSLGGRDGYTF. The CDR3 DNA sequence: TGTGCCAGCAGTTTAGGGGGCAGGGATGGCTACACCTTC.

This clone came up once. The CDR3 DNA reads as TGTGCCAGTAGTCCGACAAGACAGGGGGCACGAACTGAAGCTTTCTTT. Protein product: CASSPTRQGARTEAFF. This rearrangement joins TRBV19 to TRBJ1-1; TRBD1 matches 10 bases. The CDR3 consists of 16 residues. Germline V gene lookup returns CDR1 LNHDA and CDR2 SQIVND (reference sequence). The trim removed 5 bases at V and 5 bases at J, leaving 11 bases unmatched.

The J gene is TRBJ2-3, the V gene TRBV20-1; unclear D gene. CDR3 length: 11 amino acids. The V gene's germline CDR1 is DFQATT and CDR2 SNEGSKA (reference sequence). The CDR3 protein is CSLRSTDTQYF. The CDR3 DNA reads as TGCAGCCTTCGGTCGACAGATACGCAGTATTTT.

The chain carries TRBV28 and TRBJ1-1; D possibly corresponds to TRBD1 (6 bases). V gave up 5 bases and J gave up 3 bases, with 13 bases separating them. The CDR3 sequence is 14 residues long. CDR1 is MDHEN, CDR2 SYDVKM, per germline. The CDR3: CASSTYRDHTEAFF. DNA of the CDR3: TGTGCCAGCAGTACCTACAGGGATCACACTGAAGCTTTCTTT. The whole variable domain, filled in from reference TRBV28 and TRBJ1-1, reads DVKVTQSSRYLVKRTGEKVFLECVQDMDHENMFWYRQDPGLGLRLIYFSYDVKMKEKGDIPEGYSVSREKKERFSLILESASTNQTSMYLCASSTYRDHTEAFFGQGTRLTVV.

The chain carries TRBV6-6 and TRBJ2-2; TRBD1 aligns across 7 bases. J lost 3 bases, V lost 7 bases, and 2 bases had no gene match. This CDR3 spans 13 amino acids. In germline, CDR1 is MNHNY, CDR2 SVGAGI (reference sequence). The chain's CDR3 is CASTDRDTGELFF. The CDR3 DNA follows: TGTGCCAGCACAGACAGGGACACCGGGGAGCTGTTTTTT.